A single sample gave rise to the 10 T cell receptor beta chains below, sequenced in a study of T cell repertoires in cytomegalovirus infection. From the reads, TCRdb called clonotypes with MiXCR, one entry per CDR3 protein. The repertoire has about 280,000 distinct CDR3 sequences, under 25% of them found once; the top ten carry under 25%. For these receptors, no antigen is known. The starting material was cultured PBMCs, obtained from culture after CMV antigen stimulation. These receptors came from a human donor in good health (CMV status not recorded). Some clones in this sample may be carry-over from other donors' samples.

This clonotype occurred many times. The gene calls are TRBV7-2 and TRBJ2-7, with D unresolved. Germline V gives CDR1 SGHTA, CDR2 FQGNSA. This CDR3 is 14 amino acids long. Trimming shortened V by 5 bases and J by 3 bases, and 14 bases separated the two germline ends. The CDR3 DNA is TGTGCCAGCAGCCAAGGACGGCCGCACTACGAGCAGTACTTC. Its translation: CASSQGRPHYEQYF.

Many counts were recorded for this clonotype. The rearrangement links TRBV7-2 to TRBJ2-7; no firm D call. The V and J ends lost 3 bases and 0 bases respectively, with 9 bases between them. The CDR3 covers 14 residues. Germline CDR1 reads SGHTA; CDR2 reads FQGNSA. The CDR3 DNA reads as TGTGCCAGCAGCTTGGGTCCGGGCTCCTACGAGCAGTACGTC. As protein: CASSLGPGSYEQYV.

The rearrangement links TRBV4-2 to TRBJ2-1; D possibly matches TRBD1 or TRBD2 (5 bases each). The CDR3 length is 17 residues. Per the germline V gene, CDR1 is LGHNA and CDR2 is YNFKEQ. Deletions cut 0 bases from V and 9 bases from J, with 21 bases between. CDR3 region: CASSQEILSRELGEQFF. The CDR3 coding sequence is TGTGCCAGCAGCCAAGAGATATTGTCCAGGGAACTAGGTGAGCAGTTCTTC.

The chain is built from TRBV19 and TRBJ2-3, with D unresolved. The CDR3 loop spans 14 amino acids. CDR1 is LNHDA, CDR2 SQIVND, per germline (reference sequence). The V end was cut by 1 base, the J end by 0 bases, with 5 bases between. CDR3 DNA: TGTGCCAGTAGTATAGTGGCTAGCACAGATACGCAGTATTTT. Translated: CASSIVASTDTQYF.

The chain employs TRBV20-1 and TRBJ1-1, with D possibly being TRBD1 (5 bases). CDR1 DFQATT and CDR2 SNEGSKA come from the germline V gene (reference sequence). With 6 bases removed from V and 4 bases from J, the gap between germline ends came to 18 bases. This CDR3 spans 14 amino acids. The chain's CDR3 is CSAEGFRGSTEAFF. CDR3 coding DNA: TGCAGTGCGGAAGGCTTTAGGGGTTCCACTGAAGCTTTCTTT.

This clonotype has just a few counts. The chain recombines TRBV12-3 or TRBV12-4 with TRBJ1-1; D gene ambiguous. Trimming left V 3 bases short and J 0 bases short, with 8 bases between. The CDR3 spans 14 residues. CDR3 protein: CASSFGVLNTEAFF. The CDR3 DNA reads TGTGCCAGCAGTTTCGGTGTCTTGAACACTGAAGCTTTCTTT.

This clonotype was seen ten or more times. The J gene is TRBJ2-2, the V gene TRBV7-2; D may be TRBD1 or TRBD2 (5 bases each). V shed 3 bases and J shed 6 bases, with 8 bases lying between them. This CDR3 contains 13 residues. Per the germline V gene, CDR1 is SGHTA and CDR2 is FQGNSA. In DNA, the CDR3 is TGTGCCAGCAGCTTTACGGGGCCCGGGGAGCTGTTTTTT. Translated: CASSFTGPGELFF. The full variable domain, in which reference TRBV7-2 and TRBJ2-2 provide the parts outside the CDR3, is GAGVSQSPSNKVTEKGKDVELRCDPISGHTALYWYRQSLGQGLEFLIYFQGNSAPDKSGLPSDRFSAERTGGSVSTLTIQRTQQEDSAVYLCASSFTGPGELFFGEGSRLTVL.

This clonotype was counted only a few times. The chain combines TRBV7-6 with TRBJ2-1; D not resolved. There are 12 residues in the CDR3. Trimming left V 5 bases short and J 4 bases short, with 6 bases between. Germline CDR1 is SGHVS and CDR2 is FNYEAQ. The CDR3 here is CASSRTYNEQFF. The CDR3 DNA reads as TGTGCCAGCAGCCGGACGTACAATGAGCAGTTCTTC.

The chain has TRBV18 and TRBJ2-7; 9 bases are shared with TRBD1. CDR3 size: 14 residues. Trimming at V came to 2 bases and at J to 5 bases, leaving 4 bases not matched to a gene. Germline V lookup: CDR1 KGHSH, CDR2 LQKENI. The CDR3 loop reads CASSPGQGRNEQYF. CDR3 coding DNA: TGTGCCAGCTCACCAGGACAGGGGAGGAACGAGCAGTACTTC.

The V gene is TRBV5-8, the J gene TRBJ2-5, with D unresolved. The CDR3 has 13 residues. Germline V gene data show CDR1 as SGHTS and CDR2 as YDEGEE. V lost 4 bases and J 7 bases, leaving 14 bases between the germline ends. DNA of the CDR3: TGTGCCAGCAGCCAAGCCGCCCCCAGGACCCAGTACTTC. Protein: CASSQAAPRTQYF.